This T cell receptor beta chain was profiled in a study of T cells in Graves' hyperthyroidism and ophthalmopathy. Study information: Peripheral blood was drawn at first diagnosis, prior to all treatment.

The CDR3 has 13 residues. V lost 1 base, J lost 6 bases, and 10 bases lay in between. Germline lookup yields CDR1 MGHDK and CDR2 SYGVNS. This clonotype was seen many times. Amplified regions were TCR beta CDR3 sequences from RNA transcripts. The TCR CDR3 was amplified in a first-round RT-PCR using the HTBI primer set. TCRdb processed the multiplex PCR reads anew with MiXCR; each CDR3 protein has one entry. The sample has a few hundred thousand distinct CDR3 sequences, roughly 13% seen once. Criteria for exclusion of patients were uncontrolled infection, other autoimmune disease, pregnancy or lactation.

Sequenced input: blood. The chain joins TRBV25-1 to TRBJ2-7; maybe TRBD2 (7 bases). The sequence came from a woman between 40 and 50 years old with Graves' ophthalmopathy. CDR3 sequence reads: CASSEWGGREQYF. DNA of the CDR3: TGTGCCAGCAGTGAATGGGGGGGGCGCGAGCAGTACTTC.